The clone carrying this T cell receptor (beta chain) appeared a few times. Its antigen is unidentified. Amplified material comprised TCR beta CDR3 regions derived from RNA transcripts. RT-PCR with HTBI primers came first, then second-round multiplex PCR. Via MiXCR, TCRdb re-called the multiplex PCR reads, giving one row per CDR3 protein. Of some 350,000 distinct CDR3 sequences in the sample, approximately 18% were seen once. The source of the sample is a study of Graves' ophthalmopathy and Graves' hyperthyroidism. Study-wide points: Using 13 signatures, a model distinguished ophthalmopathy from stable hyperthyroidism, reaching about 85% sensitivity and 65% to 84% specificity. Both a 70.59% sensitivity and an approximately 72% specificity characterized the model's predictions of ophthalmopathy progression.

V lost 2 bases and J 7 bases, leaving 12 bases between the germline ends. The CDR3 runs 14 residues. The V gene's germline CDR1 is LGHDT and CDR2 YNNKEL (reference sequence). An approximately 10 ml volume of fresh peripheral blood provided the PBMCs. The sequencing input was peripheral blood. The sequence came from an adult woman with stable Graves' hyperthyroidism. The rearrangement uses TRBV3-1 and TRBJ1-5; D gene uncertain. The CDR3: CASSQIISGQPQHF. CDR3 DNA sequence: TGTGCCAGCAGCCAAATAATAAGTGGCCAGCCCCAGCATTTT.